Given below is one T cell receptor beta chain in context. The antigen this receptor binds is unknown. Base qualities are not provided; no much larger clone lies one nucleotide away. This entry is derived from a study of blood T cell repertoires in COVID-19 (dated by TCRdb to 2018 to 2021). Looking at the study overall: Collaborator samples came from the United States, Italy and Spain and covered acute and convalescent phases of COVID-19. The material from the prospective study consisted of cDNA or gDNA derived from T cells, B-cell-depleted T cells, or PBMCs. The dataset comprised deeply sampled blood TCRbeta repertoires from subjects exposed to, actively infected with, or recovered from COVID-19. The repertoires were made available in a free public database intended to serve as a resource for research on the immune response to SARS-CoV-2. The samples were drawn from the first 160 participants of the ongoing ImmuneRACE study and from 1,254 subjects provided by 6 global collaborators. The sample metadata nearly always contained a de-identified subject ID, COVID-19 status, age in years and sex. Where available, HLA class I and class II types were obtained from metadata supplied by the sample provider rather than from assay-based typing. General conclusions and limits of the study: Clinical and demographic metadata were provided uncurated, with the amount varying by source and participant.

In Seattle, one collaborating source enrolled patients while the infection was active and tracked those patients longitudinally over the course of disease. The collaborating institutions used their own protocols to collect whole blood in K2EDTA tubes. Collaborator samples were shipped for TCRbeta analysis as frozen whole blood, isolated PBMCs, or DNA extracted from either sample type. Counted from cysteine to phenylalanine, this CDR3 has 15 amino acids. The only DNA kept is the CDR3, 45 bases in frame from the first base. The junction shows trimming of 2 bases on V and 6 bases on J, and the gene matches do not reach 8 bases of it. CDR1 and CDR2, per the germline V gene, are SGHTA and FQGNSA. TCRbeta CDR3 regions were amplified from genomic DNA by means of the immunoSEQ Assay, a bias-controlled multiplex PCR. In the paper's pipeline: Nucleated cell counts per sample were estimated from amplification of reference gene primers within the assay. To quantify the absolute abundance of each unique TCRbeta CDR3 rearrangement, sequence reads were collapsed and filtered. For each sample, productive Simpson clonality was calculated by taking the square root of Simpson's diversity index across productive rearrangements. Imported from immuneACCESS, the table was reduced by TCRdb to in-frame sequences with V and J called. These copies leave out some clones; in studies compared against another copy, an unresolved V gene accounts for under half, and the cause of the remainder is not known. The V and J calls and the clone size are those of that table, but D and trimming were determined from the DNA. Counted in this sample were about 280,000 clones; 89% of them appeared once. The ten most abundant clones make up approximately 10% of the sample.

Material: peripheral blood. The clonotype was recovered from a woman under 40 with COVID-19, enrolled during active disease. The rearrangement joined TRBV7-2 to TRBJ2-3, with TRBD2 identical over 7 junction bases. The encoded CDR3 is CASSLLAELWDTQYF. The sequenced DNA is TGTGCCAGCAGCTTACTAGCGGAATTATGGGATACGCAGTATTTT.